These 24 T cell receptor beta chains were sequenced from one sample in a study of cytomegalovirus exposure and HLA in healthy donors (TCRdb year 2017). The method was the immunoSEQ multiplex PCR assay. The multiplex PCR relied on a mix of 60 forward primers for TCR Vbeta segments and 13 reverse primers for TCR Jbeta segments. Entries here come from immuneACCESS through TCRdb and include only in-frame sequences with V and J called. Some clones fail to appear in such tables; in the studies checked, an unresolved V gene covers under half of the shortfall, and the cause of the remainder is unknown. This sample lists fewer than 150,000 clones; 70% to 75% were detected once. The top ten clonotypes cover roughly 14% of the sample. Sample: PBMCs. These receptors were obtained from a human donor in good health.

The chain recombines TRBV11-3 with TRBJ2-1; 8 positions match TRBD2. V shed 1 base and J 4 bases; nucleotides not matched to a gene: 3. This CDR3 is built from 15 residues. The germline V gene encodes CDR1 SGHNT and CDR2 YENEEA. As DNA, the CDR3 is TGTGCCAGCAGCTTAGCGGGAGGGCCTTACAATGAGCAGTTCTTC. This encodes CASSLAGGPYNEQFF.

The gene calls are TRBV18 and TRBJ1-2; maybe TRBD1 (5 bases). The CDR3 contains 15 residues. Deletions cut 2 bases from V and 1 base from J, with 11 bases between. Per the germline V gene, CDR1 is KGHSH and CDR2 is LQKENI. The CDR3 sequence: CASSPGGGINYGYTF. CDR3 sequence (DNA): TGTGCCAGCTCACCAGGCGGGGGGATTAACTATGGCTACACCTTC.

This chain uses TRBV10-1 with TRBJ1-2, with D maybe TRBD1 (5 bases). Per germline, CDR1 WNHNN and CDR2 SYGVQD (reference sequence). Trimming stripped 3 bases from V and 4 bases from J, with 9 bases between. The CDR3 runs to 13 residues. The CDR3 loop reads CASSDSGGYGYTF. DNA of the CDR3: TGCGCCAGCAGTGACTCCGGGGGCTATGGCTACACCTTC.

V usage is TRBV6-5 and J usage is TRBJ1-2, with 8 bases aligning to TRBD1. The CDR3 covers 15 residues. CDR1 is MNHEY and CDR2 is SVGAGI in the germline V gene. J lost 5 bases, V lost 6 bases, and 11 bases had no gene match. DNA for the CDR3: TGTGCCAGCAGGATAAGGGACAGGCCCGCTTATGGCTACACCTTC. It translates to CASRIRDRPAYGYTF.

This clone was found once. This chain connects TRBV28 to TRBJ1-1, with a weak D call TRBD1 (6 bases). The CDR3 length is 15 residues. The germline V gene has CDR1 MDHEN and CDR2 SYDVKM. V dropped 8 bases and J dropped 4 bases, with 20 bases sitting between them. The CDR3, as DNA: TGTGCCAGCCAGAATCCGGGACACCTTACCACTGAAGCTTTCTTT. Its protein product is CASQNPGHLTTEAFF.

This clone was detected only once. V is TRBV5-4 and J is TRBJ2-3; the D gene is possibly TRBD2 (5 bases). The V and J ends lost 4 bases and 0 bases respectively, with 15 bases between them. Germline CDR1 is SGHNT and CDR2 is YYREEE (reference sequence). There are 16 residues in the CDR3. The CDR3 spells CASSPVGGTSTDTQYF. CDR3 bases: TGTGCCAGCAGCCCTGTAGGAGGTACTAGCACAGATACGCAGTATTTT.

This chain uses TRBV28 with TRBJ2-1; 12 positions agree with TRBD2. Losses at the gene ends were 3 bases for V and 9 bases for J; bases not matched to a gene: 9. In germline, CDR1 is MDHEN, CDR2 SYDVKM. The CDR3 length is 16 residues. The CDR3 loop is CASSFLTSGSPGEQFF. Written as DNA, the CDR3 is TGTGCCAGCAGTTTCCTGACTAGCGGGAGCCCCGGTGAGCAGTTCTTC.

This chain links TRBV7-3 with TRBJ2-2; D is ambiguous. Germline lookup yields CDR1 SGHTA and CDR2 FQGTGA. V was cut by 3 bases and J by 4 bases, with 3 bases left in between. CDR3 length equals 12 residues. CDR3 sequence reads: CASSFITGELFF. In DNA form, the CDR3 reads TGTGCCAGCAGCTTTATCACCGGGGAGCTGTTTTTT.

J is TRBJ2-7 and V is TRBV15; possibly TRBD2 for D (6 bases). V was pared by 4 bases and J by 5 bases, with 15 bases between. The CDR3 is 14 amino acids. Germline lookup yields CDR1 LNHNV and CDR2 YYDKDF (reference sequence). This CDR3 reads CATSTGESLDEQYF. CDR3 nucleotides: TGTGCCACCAGCACGGGGGAGTCCCTTGACGAGCAGTACTTC.

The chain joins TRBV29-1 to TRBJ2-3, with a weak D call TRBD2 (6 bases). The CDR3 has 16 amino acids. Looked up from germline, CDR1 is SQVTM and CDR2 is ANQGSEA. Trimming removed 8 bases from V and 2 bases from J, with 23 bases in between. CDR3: CSSLAKPGLDTDTQYF. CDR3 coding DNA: TGCAGCTCGCTGGCCAAACCGGGACTTGACACAGATACGCAGTATTTT.

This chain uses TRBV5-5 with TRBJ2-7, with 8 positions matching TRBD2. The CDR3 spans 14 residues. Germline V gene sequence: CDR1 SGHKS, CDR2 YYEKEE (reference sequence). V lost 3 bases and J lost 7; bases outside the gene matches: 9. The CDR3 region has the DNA TGTGCCAGCAGCTGGAGAAGCGGGAGCCAAGAGCAGTACTTC. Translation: CASSWRSGSQEQYF.

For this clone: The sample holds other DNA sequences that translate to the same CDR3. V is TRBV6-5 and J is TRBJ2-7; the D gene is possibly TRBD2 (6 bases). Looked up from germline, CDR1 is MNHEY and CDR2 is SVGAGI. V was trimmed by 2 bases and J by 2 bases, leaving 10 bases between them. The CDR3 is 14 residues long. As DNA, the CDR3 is TGTGCCAGCAGTTACGGTGCGGGGACCTACGAGCAGTACTTC. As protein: CASSYGAGTYEQYF.

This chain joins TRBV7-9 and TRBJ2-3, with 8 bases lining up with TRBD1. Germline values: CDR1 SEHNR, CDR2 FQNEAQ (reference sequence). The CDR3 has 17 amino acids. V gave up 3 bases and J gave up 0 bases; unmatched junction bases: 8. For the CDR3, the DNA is TGTGCCAGCAGCTTCCCTGACAGGGGCCGTAGCACAGATACGCAGTATTTT. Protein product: CASSFPDRGRSTDTQYF. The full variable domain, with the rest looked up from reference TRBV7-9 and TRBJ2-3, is DTGVSQNPRHKITKRGQNVTFRCDPISEHNRLYWYRQTLGQGPEFLTYFQNEAQLEKSRLLSDRFSAERPKGSFSTLEIQRTEQGDSAMYLCASSFPDRGRSTDTQYFGPGTRLTVL.

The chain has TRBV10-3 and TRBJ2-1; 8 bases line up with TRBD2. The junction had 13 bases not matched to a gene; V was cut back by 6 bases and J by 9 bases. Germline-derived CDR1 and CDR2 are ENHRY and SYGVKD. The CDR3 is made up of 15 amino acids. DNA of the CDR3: TGTGCCATCAGAGATCCGGGCCCCGGGGGGGGTGAGCAGTTCTTC. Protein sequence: CAIRDPGPGGGEQFF.

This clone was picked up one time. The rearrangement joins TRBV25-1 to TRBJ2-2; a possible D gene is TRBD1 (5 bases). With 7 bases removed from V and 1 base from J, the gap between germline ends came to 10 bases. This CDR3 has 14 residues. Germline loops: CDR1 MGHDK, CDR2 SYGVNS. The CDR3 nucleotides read TGTGCCAGCACCCAAGACAGGAACACCGGGGAGCTGTTTTTT. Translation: CASTQDRNTGELFF.

The CDR3, as DNA: TGTGCCAGCAGTTACACTTTTAGACAGGCTCAAGAGACCCAGTACTTC. Protein sequence: CASSYTFRQAQETQYF. The chain uses TRBV6-5 and TRBJ2-5; weak D call: TRBD1 (6 bases). The CDR3 totals 16 residues. Trimming removed 2 bases from V and 2 bases from J, with 15 bases in between. CDR1 and CDR2 (germline): MNHEY, SVGAGI.

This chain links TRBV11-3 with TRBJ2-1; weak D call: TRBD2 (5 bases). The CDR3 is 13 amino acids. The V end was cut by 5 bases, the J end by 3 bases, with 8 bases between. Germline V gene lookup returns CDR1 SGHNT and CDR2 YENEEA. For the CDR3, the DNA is TGTGCCAGCAGCCCAGGACTCTACAATGAGCAGTTCTTC. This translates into CASSPGLYNEQFF.

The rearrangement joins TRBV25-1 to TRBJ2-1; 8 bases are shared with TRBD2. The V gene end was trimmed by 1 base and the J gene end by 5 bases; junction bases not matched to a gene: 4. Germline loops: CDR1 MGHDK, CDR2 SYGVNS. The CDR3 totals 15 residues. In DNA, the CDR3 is TGTGCCAGCAGTGAATTAGCGGGAAGGAACAATGAGCAGTTCTTC. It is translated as CASSELAGRNNEQFF. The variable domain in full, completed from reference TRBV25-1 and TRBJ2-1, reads EADIYQTPRYLVIGTGKKITLECSQTMGHDKMYWYQQDPGMELHLIHYSYGVNSTEKGDLSSESTVSRIRTEHFPLTLESARPSHTSQYLCASSELAGRNNEQFFGPGTRLTVL.

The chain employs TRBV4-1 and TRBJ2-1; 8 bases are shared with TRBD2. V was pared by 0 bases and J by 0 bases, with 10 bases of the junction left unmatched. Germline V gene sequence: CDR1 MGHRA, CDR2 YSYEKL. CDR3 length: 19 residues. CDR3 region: CASSQDGLAGLNSYNEQFF. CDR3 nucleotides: TGCGCCAGCAGCCAAGATGGGCTAGCGGGCCTCAACTCCTACAATGAGCAGTTCTTC.

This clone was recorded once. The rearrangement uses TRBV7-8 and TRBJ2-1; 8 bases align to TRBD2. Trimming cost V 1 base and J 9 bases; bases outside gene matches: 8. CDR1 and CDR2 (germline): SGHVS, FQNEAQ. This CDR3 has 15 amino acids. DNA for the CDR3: TGTGCCAGCAGCTTAGTACGGGAGGGGGGTCGTGAGCAGTTCTTC. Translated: CASSLVREGGREQFF.

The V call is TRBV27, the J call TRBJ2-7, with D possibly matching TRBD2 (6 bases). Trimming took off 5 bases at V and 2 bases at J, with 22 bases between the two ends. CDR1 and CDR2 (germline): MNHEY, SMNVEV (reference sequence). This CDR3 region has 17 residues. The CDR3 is CASSPNLREFGAYEQYF. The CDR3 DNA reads TGTGCCAGCAGTCCAAATCTTCGGGAGTTTGGGGCCTACGAGCAGTACTTC.

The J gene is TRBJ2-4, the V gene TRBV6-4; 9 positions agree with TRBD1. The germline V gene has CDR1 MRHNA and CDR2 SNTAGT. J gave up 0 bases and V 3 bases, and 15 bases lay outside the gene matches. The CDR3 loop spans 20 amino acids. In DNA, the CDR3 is TGTGCCAGCAGTGAGCCCGACAGGGGGAGGGAGGTACTAGCCAAAAACATTCAGTACTTC. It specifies CASSEPDRGREVLAKNIQYF.

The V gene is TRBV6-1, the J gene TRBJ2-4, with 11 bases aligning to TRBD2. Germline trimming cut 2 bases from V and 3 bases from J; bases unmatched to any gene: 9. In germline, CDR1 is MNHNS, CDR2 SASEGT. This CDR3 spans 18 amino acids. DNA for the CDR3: TGTGCCAGCAGTGAATTGGGACTAGCGGAAGAGGGCAAAAACATTCAGTACTTC. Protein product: CASSELGLAEEGKNIQYF.

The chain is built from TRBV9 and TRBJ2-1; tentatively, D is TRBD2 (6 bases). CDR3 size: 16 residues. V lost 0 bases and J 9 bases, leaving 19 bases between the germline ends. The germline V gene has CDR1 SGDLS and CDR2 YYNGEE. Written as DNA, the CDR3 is TGTGCCAGCAGCGTAGAGGGACTGGCTCCCCGGGGTGAGCAGTTCTTC. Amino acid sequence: CASSVEGLAPRGEQFF.